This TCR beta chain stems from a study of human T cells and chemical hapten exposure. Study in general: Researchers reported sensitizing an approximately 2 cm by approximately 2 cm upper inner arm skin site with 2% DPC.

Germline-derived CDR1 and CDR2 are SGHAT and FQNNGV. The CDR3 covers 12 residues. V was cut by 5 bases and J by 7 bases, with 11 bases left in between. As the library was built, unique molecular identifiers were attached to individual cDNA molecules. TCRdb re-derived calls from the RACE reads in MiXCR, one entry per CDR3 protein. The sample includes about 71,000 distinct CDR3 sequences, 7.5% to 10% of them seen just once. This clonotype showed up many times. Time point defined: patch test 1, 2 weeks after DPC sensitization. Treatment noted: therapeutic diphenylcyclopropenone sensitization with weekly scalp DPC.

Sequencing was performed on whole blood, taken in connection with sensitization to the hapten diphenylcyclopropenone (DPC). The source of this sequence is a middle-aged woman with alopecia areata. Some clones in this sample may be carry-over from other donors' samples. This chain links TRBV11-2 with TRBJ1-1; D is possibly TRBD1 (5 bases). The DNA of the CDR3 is TGTGCCAGCAGCCCGACAGACTTTGAAGCTTTCTTT. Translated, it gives CASSPTDFEAFF.